This T cell receptor beta chain was observed in a study of blood T cell repertoires in COVID-19. As originally analysed: Amplification with reference gene primers provided the estimates of nucleated cell counts. Repertoires were generated with immunoSEQ multiplex PCR, while TCRdb's copy carries only in-frame clones and drops some. V, J and clone size were drawn from that table, and D and trimming were deduced from the DNA. Here the sample spans 65,000 to 75,000 clones, around 84% being singletons. Germline assignment: CDR1 ENHRY and CDR2 SYGVKD. Unmatched junction bases numbered 1, after V lost 5 bases and J lost 0 bases. This CDR3 is 14 amino acids long.

The chain has TRBV10-3 and TRBJ2-3; 8 bases fit TRBD1. The clonotype originates from an elderly woman with acute or convalescent COVID-19. The sequenced material came from peripheral blood. The CDR3 sequence: CAISQGASTDTQYF. The CDR3 nucleotides read TGTGCCATCAGTCAGGGGGCGAGCACAGATACGCAGTATTTT.